What follows describes a single T cell receptor (beta chain). No antigen is known for it. The record originates from a study of T cells in Graves' hyperthyroidism and ophthalmopathy. RNA transcripts served as the template for amplifying TCR beta CDR3 regions. With the HTBI primer set, the TCR CDR3 went through a first round of RT-PCR. TCRdb used MiXCR to reprocess the multiplex PCR reads, holding one entry per CDR3 protein. The sample includes around 700,000 distinct CDR3 sequences, about 19% of them seen just once. Germline values: CDR1 SGHNT, CDR2 YENEEA. The CDR3 has 13 residues. The V end lost 6 bases, the J end lost 8 bases, and 11 bases lay between the germline ends. Study-level findings and limits: A model using 13 V-J features told ophthalmopathy apart from stable hyperthyroidism. Most clonotypes expanded in thyroid above 0.001 were likewise present in blood.

The chain couples TRBV11-3 to TRBJ1-6, with D possibly being TRBD1 (5 bases). Specimen: blood. This TCR was recovered from a woman in her fifties or sixties with Graves' hyperthyroidism that later progressed to Graves' ophthalmopathy. Here the CDR3 reads CASSRTRDSPLHF. The CDR3 DNA reads as TGTGCCAGCAGTCGGACAAGGGATTCACCCCTCCACTTT.